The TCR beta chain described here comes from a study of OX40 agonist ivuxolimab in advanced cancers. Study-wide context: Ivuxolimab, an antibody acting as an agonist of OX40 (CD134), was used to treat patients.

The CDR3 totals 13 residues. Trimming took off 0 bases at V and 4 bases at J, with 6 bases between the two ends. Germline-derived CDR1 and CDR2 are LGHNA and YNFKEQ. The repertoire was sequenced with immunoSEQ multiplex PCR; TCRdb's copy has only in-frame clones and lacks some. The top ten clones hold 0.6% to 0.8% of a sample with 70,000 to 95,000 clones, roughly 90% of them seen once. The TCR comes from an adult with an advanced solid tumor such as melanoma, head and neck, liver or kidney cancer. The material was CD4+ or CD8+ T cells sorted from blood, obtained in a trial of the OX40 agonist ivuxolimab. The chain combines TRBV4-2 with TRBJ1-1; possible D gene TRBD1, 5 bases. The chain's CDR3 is CASSQERGTEAFF. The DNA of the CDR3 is TGTGCCAGCAGCCAAGAAAGGGGCACTGAAGCTTTCTTT.